This TCR beta chain emerged from a study of molecular identifiers for immune sequencing clone quantification. From the PCR reads, TCRdb called clonotypes with MiXCR, one entry per CDR3 protein. The sample holds tens of thousands of distinct CDR3 sequences, 15% to 20% seen once. Comments on this clonotype: An end of the junction does not agree with germline; a read error may underlie this.

The length of the CDR3 is 12 residues. This sequence originates from a human donor in good health. Some libraries in this study had Jurkat cell RNA spiked in. Sequencing was performed on naive CD8+ T cells from blood, with Jurkat cell RNA spiked in. Indicated subset: FACS-sorted CD8+CD4-CCR7+CD45RA+ naive T cells. V and J are TRBV12-3 or TRBV12-4 and TRBJ1-1, with a tentative D call TRBD1 (5 bases). CDR3 residues: CASSFGNPQVSF. The DNA for the CDR3 is TGTGCCAGCAGTTTTGGGAACCCACAGGTTTCCTTT.